The T cell receptor (beta chain) under discussion was sequenced for a study of blood T cells in healthy people across ages. Overall study results and limits: Donors of long life had a larger count of naive CD4+ cells and greater diversity than aged donors. Those diversity estimates obtained from one million T cells were thought to be underestimates.

Germline lookup yields CDR1 SGHRS and CDR2 YFSETQ. V lost 0 bases and J 2 bases, leaving 14 bases between the germline ends. The CDR3 sequence is 16 residues long. Through a sample-barcoded 5' primer and a J-beta primer mix, a second PCR was run for 7 to 11 cycles. MiXCR, run by TCRdb on the 5' RACE reads, gives a single entry per CDR3 protein. The sample consists of a few hundred thousand distinct CDR3 sequences, roughly a quarter of them appearing once. A remark on this clonotype: The antigen remains unidentified.

These data were likewise used in another study, on T cells of mothers and their children. This second study says: The donor cohort consisted of three healthy Caucasian mothers and their six children.

The source of this sequence is a boy aged 2 to 9 in good health. The chain couples TRBV5-1 to TRBJ2-5; D is undetermined. Specimen: blood. Here the CDR3 DNA reads TGCGCCAGCAGCTTGGCCATGGCTTCGGCACAAGAGACCCAGTACTTC. Its protein product is CASSLAMASAQETQYF.